The 20 T cell receptor beta chains below come from one sample, sequenced in a study of T cell repertoires in cytomegalovirus infection. One entry per CDR3 protein, called by TCRdb with MiXCR from the reads. Here the sample spans around 300,000 distinct CDR3 sequences, 20% to 25% being singletons. The antigens of these receptors remain unknown. The sequencing here drew on cultured PBMCs, taken from culture after CMV antigen stimulation. Source of these receptors: a human donor in good health (CMV status not recorded). Some clones in this sample may be carry-over from other donors' samples.

A single count supports this clonotype. The chain carries TRBV23-1 and TRBJ2-5, with 12 bases matching TRBD2. TRBV23-1 is identified as an open reading frame with a role that is uncertain. The CDR3 has 16 amino acids. Trimming at V came to 0 bases and at J to 3 bases, leaving 2 bases not matched to a gene. The DNA of the CDR3 is TGCGCCAGCAGTCAATCGAGGACTAGCGGGGAAGAGACCCAGTACTTC. It translates to CASSQSRTSGEETQYF.

This clonotype was seen only a few times. The chain combines TRBV12-3 or TRBV12-4 with TRBJ1-1; D gene uncertain. The CDR3 has 14 residues. V was trimmed by 7 bases and J by 2 bases, leaving 14 bases between them. The CDR3 sequence is CASTPSLGNTEAFF. The CDR3 nucleotides read TGTGCCAGCACCCCTTCCCTGGGAAACACTGAAGCTTTCTTT.

The chain combines TRBV28 with TRBJ2-5; D tentatively fits TRBD1 or TRBD2 (5 bases each). The CDR3 runs to 17 residues. Germline CDR1 MDHEN, CDR2 SYDVKM. Trimming shortened V by 7 bases and J by 1 base, and 22 bases separated the two germline ends. CDR3 in amino acids: CASTWVGAGTFQETQYF. The CDR3 coding sequence is TGTGCCAGCACCTGGGTTGGGGCAGGGACCTTCCAAGAGACCCAGTACTTC.

The V call is TRBV6-1, the J call TRBJ1-1; D possibly corresponds to TRBD1 (6 bases). The V end was cut by 5 bases, the J end by 5 bases, with 18 bases between. Germline values: CDR1 MNHNS, CDR2 SASEGT. The CDR3 covers 15 residues. Written as DNA, the CDR3 is TGTGCCAGCAGTCAAGAGGTCACAGGGCTTACTGAAGCTTTCTTT. This gives the protein CASSQEVTGLTEAFF.

CDR3 sequence reads: CASIRGQGPSNEQFF. For the CDR3, the DNA is TGTGCCAGCATCCGAGGGCAGGGCCCAAGCAATGAGCAGTTCTTC. The chain has TRBV6-1 and TRBJ2-1, with D perhaps TRBD1 or TRBD2 (5 bases each). Deletions cut 7 bases from V and 6 bases from J, with 19 bases between. The CDR3 is made up of 15 amino acids. Germline CDR1 MNHNS, CDR2 SASEGT.

This clonotype occurred a few times. CDR3 nucleotide sequence: TGTGCCAGCAGTGAAGCCTTCACAGCAGCCTACGAGCAGTACTTC. Its protein is CASSEAFTAAYEQYF. The chain carries TRBV6-1 and TRBJ2-7; D gene unclear. This CDR3 has 15 amino acids. The ends were cut back, 0 bases at V and 2 bases at J, with 11 bases in the middle. The germline CDR1 and CDR2 sequences are MNHNS and SASEGT.

V and J are TRBV18 and TRBJ1-1, with D possibly being TRBD1 (5 bases). This CDR3 has 15 residues. Germline V CDR1 and CDR2: KGHSH, LQKENI. Trimming left V 3 bases short and J 5 bases short, with 16 bases between. The CDR3 DNA is TGTGCCAGCTCACCCTCCTTGACGAGGGGAACTGAAGCTTTCTTT. Its translation is CASSPSLTRGTEAFF.

This clonotype has more than one count but fewer than ten. The gene calls are TRBV9 and TRBJ2-3, with D unclear. The CDR3 is 13 amino acids. V was clipped by 0 bases and J by 4 bases, with 6 bases between them. Germline V CDR1 and CDR2: SGDLS, YYNGEE. CDR3 DNA: TGTGCCAGCAGCGTAGAGGTCCCAGATACGCAGTATTTT. Protein product: CASSVEVPDTQYF. The variable domain in full, with the rest retrieved from reference TRBV9 and TRBJ2-3, is DSGVTQTPKHLITATGQRVTLRCSPRSGDLSVYWYQQSLDQGLQFLIQYYNGEERAKGNILERFSAQQFPDLHSELNLSSLELGDSALYFCASSVEVPDTQYFGPGTRLTVL.

This clonotype was recorded a few times. This chain links TRBV28 with TRBJ2-3; D is tentatively TRBD1 or TRBD2 (6 bases each). The V gene's germline CDR1 is MDHEN and CDR2 SYDVKM. The ends were cut back, 3 bases at V and 3 bases at J, with 10 bases in the middle. The CDR3 totals 14 residues. CDR3 DNA: TGTGCCAGCAGTTTTACAGGGAGGACAGATACGCAGTATTTT. The encoded protein is CASSFTGRTDTQYF.

This clonotype was seen ten or more times. The genes are TRBV7-2 and TRBJ2-3, with 14 bases that match TRBD2. Per the germline V gene, CDR1 is SGHTA and CDR2 is FQGNSA. V was pared by 1 base and J by 5 bases, with 5 bases of the junction left unmatched. The CDR3 loop spans 17 amino acids. CDR3 coding DNA: TGTGCCAGCAGCTTAGGAGGACTAGCGGGAGGTATAGATACGCAGTATTTT. It is translated as CASSLGGLAGGIDTQYF. Supplemented by reference TRBV7-2 and TRBJ2-3, the full variable domain reads GAGVSQSPSNKVTEKGKDVELRCDPISGHTALYWYRQSLGQGLEFLIYFQGNSAPDKSGLPSDRFSAERTGGSVSTLTIQRTQQEDSAVYLCASSLGGLAGGIDTQYFGPGTRLTVL.

This clonotype has a count of ten or more. The rearrangement joins TRBV7-2 to TRBJ2-3; TRBD1 aligns across 8 bases. Per the germline V gene, CDR1 is SGHTA and CDR2 is FQGNSA. The CDR3 covers 15 residues. The J segment lost 3 bases and the V segment lost 5 bases, leaving 7 bases of the junction unmatched. In nucleotides, the CDR3 is TGTGCCAGCAGCCAAAGGACAGGGCGGACAGATACGCAGTATTTT. Translating it yields CASSQRTGRTDTQYF.

The V call is TRBV12-3 or TRBV12-4, the J call TRBJ2-3; the D gene is possibly TRBD1 (5 bases). V shed 5 bases and J shed 10 bases, with 28 bases lying between them. CDR3 size: 17 residues. The CDR3 DNA is TGTGCCAGCAGTCCAACCAGGACGGCTCAGGGTACGGTGGCGCAGTATTTT. This encodes CASSPTRTAQGTVAQYF.

This clonotype has at least ten counts. The CDR3 here is CASSLGVGTRLTSSYNEQFF. The CDR3, as DNA: TGTGCCAGCAGCTTAGGTGTTGGGACTCGACTCACTAGCTCCTACAATGAGCAGTTCTTC. This chain connects TRBV7-2 to TRBJ2-1; possibly TRBD2 for D (6 bases). The CDR3 sequence is 20 residues long. Germline V gives CDR1 SGHTA, CDR2 FQGNSA. V lost 1 base and J 0 bases, leaving 22 bases between the germline ends.

This clonotype was seen more than once but under ten times. The chain carries TRBV28 and TRBJ1-2; no definite D call. Looked up from germline, CDR1 is MDHEN and CDR2 is SYDVKM. CDR3 length: 12 residues. V lost 2 bases, J lost 8 bases, and 9 bases lay in between. The CDR3 is CASSLTGSGYTF. In DNA form, the CDR3 reads TGTGCCAGCAGTTTAACCGGAAGCGGCTACACCTTC.

This clonotype was found many times. This rearrangement joins TRBV7-2 to TRBJ2-3, with TRBD2 as a possible D gene (5 bases). Trimming left V 4 bases short and J 0 bases short, with 14 bases between. The germline gives CDR1 SGHTA, CDR2 FQGNSA. The CDR3 loop spans 16 amino acids. The CDR3 region is CASSSAAVPSTDTQYF. CDR3 in DNA: TGTGCCAGCAGCTCCGCAGCGGTTCCTAGCACAGATACGCAGTATTTT.

The J gene is TRBJ2-7, the V gene TRBV6-2 or TRBV6-3; tentative D call: TRBD2 (5 bases). The germline V gene has CDR1 MNHEY and CDR2 SVGEGT. V lost 2 bases, J lost 6 bases, and 14 bases lay in between. There are 14 residues in the CDR3. CDR3 protein: CASSYASQTSEQYV. The CDR3 DNA reads TGTGCCAGCAGTTACGCTAGCCAGACCTCCGAGCAGTACGTC.

This sequence joins TRBV12-3 or TRBV12-4 and TRBJ1-2; perhaps TRBD1 as D (6 bases). V was clipped by 2 bases and J by 3 bases, with 13 bases between them. The CDR3 is made up of 15 amino acids. The CDR3 nucleotides are TGTGCCAGCAGTTTAAAATTCGGGGGCGACTATGGCTACACCTTC. Residues: CASSLKFGGDYGYTF.

V is TRBV5-6 and J is TRBJ2-4; weak D call: TRBD1 (6 bases). Per germline, CDR1 SGHDT and CDR2 YYEEEE. The CDR3 runs 15 residues. Deletions cut 0 bases from V and 9 bases from J, with 16 bases between. The CDR3: CASSLVVPQGGIQYF. The CDR3 DNA sequence: TGTGCCAGCAGCTTGGTCGTTCCCCAAGGGGGCATTCAGTACTTC. The full variable domain, with the rest looked up from reference TRBV5-6 and TRBJ2-4, is DAGVTQSPTHLIKTRGQQVTLRCSPKSGHDTVSWYQQALGQGPQFIFQYYEEEERQRGNFPDRFSGHQFPNYSSELNVNALLLGDSALYLCASSLVVPQGGIQYFGAGTRLSVL.

This clonotype was observed many times. J is TRBJ2-5 and V is TRBV7-9; D remains unclear. The CDR3 consists of 14 residues. Germline V CDR1 and CDR2: SEHNR, FQNEAQ (reference sequence). Trimming cost V 5 bases and J 1 base, with 11 bases left between them. CDR3 protein: CASSGHAVQETQYF. The CDR3, as DNA: TGTGCCAGCAGCGGGCATGCAGTCCAAGAGACCCAGTACTTC. The whole variable domain, remainder taken from reference TRBV7-9 and TRBJ2-5, is DTGVSQNPRHKITKRGQNVTFRCDPISEHNRLYWYRQTLGQGPEFLTYFQNEAQLEKSRLLSDRFSAERPKGSFSTLEIQRTEQGDSAMYLCASSGHAVQETQYFGPGTRLLVL.

This clonotype was seen at least ten times. This chain links TRBV9 with TRBJ2-7; 8 bases are a match to TRBD1. V was pared by 4 bases and J by 4 bases, with 13 bases of the junction left unmatched. Germline lookup yields CDR1 SGDLS and CDR2 YYNGEE. This CDR3 has 16 amino acids. The CDR3 DNA is TGTGCCAGCAGCAAGGAGACCGGGACAGGCGGATACGAGCAGTACTTC. Translating it yields CASSKETGTGGYEQYF.